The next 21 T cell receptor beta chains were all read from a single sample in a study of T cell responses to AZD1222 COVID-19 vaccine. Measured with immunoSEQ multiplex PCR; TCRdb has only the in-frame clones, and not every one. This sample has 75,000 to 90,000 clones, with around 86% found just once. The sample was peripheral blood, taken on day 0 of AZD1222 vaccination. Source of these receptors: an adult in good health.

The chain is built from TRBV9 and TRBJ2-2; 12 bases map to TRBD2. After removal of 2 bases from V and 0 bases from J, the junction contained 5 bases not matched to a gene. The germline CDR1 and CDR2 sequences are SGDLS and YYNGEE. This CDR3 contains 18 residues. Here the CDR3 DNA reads TGTGCCAGCAGCGTCATAGGACTAGCGGGGTCGAACACCGGGGAGCTGTTTTTT. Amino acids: CASSVIGLAGSNTGELFF.

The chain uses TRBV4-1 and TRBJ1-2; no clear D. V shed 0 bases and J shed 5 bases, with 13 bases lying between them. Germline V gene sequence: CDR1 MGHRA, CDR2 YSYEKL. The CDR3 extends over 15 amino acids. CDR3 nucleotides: TGCGCCAGCAGCCAAGATCCCCCACCTACTTATGGCTACACCTTC. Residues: CASSQDPPPTYGYTF.

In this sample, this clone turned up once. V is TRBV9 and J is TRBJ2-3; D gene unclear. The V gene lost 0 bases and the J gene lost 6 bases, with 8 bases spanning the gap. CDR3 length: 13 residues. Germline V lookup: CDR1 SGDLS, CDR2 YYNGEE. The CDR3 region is CASSVDAGDTQYF. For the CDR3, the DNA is TGTGCCAGCAGCGTAGATGCTGGGGATACGCAGTATTTT.

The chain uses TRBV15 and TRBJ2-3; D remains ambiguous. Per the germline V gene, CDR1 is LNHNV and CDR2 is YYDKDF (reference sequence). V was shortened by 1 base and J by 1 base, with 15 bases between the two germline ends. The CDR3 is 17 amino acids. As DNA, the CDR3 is TGTGCCACCAGCAGAGTGAGTAGGAGAACGGGCACAGATACGCAGTATTTT. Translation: CATSRVSRRTGTDTQYF.

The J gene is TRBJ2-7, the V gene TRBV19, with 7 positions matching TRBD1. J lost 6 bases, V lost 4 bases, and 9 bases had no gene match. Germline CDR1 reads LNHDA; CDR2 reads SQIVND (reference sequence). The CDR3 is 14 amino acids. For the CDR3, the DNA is TGTGCCAGTAGTAGGGCGACAGGGTATCCCGAGCAGTACTTC. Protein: CASSRATGYPEQYF.

CDR3 DNA sequence: TGTGCCAGCAGCACGACAAAGACAGGGGCGGCTACCGGGGAGCTGTTTTTT. Its protein is CASSTTKTGAATGELFF. This chain connects TRBV9 to TRBJ2-2, with 8 bases fitting TRBD1. The CDR3 runs 17 residues. Germline lookup yields CDR1 SGDLS and CDR2 YYNGEE. Losses at the gene ends were 4 bases for V and 5 bases for J; bases not matched to a gene: 13. Supplemented by reference TRBV9 and TRBJ2-2, the full variable domain reads DSGVTQTPKHLITATGQRVTLRCSPRSGDLSVYWYQQSLDQGLQFLIQYYNGEERAKGNILERFSAQQFPDLHSELNLSSLELGDSALYFCASSTTKTGAATGELFFGEGSRLTVL.

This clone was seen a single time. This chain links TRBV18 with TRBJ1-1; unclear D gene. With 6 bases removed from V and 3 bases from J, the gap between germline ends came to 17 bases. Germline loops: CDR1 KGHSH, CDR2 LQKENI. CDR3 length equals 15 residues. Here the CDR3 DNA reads TGTGCCAGCTCTAAAGGCACAATCCAGGACACTGAAGCTTTCTTT. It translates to CASSKGTIQDTEAFF.

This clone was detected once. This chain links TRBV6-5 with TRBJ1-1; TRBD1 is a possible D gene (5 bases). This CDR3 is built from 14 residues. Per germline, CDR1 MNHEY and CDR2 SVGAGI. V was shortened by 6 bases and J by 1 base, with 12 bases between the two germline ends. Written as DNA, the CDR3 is TGTGCCAGCAGGGTTTATGGGGGGAACACTGAAGCTTTCTTT. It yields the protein CASRVYGGNTEAFF.

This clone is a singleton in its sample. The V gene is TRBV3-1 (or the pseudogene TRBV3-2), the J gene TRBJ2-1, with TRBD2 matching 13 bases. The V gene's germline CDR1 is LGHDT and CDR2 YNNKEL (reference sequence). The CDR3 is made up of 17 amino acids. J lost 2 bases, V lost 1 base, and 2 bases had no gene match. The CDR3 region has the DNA TGTGCCAGCAGCCAAGGGGGGACTAGCGGGGCCTACAATGAGCAGTTCTTC. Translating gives CASSQGGTSGAYNEQFF.

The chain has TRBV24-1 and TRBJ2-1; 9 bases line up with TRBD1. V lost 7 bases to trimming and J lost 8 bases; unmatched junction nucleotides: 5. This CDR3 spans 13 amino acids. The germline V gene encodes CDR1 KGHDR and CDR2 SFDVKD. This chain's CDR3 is CATRDRGNDEQFF. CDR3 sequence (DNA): TGTGCCACCAGGGACAGGGGTAACGATGAGCAGTTCTTC.

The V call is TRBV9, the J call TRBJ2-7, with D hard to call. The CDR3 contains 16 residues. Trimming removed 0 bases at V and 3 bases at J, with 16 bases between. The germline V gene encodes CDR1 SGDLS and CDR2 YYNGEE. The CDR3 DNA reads TGTGCCAGCAGCGTAGAAGCTGGGTTGGTGGGCTACGAGCAGTACTTC. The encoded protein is CASSVEAGLVGYEQYF.

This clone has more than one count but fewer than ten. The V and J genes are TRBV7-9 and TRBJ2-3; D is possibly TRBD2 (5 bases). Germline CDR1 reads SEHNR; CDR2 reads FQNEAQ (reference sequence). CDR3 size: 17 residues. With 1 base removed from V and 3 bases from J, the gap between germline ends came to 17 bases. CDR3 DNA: TGTGCCAGCAGCTTAGTGACCACTAGAGTAAGGACAGATACGCAGTATTTT. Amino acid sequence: CASSLVTTRVRTDTQYF.

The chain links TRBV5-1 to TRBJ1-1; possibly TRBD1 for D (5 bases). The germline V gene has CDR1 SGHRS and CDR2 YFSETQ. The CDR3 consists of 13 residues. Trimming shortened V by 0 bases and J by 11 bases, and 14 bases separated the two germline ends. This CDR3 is CASSLELGVEAFF. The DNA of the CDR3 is TGCGCCAGCAGCTTGGAGTTGGGGGTTGAGGCTTTCTTT.

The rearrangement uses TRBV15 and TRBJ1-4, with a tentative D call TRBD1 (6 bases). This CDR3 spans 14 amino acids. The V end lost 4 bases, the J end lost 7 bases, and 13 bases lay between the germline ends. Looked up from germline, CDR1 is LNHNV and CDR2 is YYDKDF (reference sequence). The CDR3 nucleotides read TGTGCCACCAGCATCAGGGTAGGGGGTGAAAAACTGTTTTTT. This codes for CATSIRVGGEKLFF.

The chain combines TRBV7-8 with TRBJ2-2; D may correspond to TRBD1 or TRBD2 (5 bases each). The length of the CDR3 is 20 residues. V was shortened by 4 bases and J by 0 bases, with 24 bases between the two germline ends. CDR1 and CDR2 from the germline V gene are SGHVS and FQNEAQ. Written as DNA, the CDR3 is TGTGCCAGCAGCTCGGGACGCGTCTACACCCCGAACGCGAACACCGGGGAGCTGTTTTTT. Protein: CASSSGRVYTPNANTGELFF.

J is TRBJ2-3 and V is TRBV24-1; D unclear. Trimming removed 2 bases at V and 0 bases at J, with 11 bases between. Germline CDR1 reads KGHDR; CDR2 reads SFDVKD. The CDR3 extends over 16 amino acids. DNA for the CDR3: TGTGCCACCAGTGATTCGGTCGCGGAGAGCACAGATACGCAGTATTTT. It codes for CATSDSVAESTDTQYF.

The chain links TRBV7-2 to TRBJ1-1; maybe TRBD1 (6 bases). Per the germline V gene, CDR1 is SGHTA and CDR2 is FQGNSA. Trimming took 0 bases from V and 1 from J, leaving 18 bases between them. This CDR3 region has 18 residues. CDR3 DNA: TGTGCCAGCAGCTTAGCCCTTCGAACAGGGCGGAAGAACACTGAAGCTTTCTTT. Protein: CASSLALRTGRKNTEAFF. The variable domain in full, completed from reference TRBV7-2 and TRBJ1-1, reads GAGVSQSPSNKVTEKGKDVELRCDPISGHTALYWYRQSLGQGLEFLIYFQGNSAPDKSGLPSDRFSAERTGGSVSTLTIQRTQQEDSAVYLCASSLALRTGRKNTEAFFGQGTRLTVV.

The CDR3 reads CSPRGIEGYTF. As DNA, the CDR3 is TGCAGTCCCAGAGGTATAGAAGGCTACACCTTC. V and J are TRBV20-1 and TRBJ1-2; D unresolved. The germline V and J ends were trimmed by 8 bases and 8 bases, with 15 bases remaining between them. The CDR3 runs 11 residues. CDR1 and CDR2 from the germline V gene are DFQATT and SNEGSKA (reference sequence).

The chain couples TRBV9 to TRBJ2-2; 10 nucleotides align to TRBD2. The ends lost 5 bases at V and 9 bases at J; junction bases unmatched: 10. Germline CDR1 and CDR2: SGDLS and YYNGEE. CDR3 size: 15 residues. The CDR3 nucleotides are TGTGCCAGCAGTCTCGGGACTAGCGTTAGCCGGGAGCTGTTTTTT. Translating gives CASSLGTSVSRELFF.

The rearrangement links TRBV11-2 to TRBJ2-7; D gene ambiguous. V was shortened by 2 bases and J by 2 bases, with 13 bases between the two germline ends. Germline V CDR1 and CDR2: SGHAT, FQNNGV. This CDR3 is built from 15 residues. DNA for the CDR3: TGTGCCAGCAGCTTAAGTTGGCAGGCCCCCTACGAGCAGTACTTC. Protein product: CASSLSWQAPYEQYF. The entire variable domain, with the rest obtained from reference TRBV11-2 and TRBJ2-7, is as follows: EAGVAQSPRYKIIEKRQSVAFWCNPISGHATLYWYQQILGQGPKLLIQFQNNGVVDDSQLPKDRFSAERLKGVDSTLKIQPAKLEDSAVYLCASSLSWQAPYEQYFGPGTRLTVT.

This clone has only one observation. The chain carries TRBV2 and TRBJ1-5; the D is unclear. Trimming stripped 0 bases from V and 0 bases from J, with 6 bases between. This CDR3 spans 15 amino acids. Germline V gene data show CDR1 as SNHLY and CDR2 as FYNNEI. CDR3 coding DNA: TGTGCCAGCAGTGAAGCCATCAATAGCAATCAGCCCCAGCATTTT. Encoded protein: CASSEAINSNQPQHF.